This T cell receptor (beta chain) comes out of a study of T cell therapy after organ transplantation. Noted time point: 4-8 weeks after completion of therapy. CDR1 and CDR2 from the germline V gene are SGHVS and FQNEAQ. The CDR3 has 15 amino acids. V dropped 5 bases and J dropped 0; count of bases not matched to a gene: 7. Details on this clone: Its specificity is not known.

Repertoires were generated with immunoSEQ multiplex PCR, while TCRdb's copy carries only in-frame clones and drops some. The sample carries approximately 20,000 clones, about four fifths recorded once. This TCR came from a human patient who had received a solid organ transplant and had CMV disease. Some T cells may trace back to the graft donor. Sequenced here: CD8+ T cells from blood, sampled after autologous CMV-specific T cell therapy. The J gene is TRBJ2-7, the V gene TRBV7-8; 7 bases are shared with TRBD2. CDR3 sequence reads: CASSLAGTTSYEQYF. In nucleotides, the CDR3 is TGTGCCAGCAGCCTTGCCGGGACTACCTCCTACGAGCAGTACTTC.